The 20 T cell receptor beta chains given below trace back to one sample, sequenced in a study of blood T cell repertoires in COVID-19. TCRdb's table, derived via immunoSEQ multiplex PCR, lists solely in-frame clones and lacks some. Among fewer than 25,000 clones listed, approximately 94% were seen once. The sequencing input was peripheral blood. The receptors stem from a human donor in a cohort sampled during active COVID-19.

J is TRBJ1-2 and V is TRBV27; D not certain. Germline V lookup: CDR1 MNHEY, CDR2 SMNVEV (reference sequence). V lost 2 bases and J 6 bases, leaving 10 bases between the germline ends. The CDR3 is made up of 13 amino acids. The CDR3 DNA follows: TGTGCCAGCAGTTTAGGACTATCTAATGGCTACACCTTC. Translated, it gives CASSLGLSNGYTF.

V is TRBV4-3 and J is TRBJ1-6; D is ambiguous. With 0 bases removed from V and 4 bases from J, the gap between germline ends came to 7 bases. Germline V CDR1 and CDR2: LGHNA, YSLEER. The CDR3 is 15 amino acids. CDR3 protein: CASSQDRQYNSPLHF. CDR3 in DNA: TGCGCCAGCAGCCAAGACAGGCAGTATAATTCACCCCTCCACTTT.

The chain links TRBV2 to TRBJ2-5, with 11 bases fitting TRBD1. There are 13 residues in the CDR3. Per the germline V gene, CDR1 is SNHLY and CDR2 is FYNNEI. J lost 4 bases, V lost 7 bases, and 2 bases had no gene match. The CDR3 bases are TGTGCCAGCACAGGACAGGGGGCAGAGACCCAGTACTTC. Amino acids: CASTGQGAETQYF.

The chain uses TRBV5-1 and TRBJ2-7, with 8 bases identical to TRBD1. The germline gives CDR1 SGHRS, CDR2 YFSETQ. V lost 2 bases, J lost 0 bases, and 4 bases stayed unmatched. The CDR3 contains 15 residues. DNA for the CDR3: TGCGCCAGCAGCTTTAACAGGGGGTACTCCTACGAGCAGTACTTC. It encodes CASSFNRGYSYEQYF.

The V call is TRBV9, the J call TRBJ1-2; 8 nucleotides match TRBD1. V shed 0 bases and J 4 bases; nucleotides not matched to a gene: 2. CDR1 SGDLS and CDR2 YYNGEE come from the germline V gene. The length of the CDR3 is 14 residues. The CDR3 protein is CASSVEDRGYGYTF. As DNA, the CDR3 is TGTGCCAGCAGCGTAGAAGACAGGGGCTATGGCTACACCTTC.

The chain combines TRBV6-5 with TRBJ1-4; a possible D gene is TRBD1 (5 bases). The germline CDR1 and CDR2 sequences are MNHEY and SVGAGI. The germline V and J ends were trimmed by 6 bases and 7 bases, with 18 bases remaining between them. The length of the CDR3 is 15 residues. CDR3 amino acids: CASRATQGIAEKLFF. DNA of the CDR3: TGTGCCAGCAGGGCTACCCAGGGAATAGCTGAAAAACTGTTTTTT.

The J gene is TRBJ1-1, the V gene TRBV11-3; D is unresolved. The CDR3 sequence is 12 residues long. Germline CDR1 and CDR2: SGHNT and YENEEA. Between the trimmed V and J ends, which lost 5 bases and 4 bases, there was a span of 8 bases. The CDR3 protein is CASSAGFTEAFF. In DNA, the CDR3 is TGTGCCAGCAGCGCGGGATTCACTGAAGCTTTCTTT.

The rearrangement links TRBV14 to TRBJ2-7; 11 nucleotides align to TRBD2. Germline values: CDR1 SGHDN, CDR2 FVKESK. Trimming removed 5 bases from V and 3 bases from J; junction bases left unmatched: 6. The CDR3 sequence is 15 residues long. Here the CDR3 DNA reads TGTGCCAGCAGCAAAACTAGCGGGAGTATCTACGAGCAGTACTTC. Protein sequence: CASSKTSGSIYEQYF.

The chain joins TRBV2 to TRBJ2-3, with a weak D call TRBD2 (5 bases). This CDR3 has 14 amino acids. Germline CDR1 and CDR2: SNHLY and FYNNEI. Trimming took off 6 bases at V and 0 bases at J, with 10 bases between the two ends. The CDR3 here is CASSTTTSTDTQYF. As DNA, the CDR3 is TGTGCCAGCAGCACGACTACTAGCACAGATACGCAGTATTTT. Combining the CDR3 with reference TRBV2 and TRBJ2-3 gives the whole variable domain EPEVTQTPSHQVTQMGQEVILRCVPISNHLYFYWYRQILGQKVEFLVSFYNNEISEKSEIFDDQFSVERPDGSNFTLKIRSTKLEDSAMYFCASSTTTSTDTQYFGPGTRLTVL.

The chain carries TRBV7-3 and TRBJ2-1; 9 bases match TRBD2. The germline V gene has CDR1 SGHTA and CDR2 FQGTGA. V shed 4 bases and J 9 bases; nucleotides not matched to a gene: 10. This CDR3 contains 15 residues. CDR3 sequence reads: CASSSTTSGTSEQFF. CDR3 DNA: TGTGCCAGCAGCTCAACGACTAGCGGAACAAGTGAGCAGTTCTTC.

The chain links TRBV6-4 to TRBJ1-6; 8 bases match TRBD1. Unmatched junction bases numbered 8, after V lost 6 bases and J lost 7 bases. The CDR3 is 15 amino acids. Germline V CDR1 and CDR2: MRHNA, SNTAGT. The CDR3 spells CASRQDRGSNSPLHF. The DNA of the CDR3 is TGTGCCAGCAGACAAGACAGGGGAAGCAATTCACCCCTCCACTTT.

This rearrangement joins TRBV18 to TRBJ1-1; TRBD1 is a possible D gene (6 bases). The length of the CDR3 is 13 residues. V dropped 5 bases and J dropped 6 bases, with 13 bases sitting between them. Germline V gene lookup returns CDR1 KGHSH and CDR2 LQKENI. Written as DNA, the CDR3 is TGTGCCAGCTCAAGGGGGACCGCTTCTGAAGCTTTCTTT. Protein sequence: CASSRGTASEAFF.

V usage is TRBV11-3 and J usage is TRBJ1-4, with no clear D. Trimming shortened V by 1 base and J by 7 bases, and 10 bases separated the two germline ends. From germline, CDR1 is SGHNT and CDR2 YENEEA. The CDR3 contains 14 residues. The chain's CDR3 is CASSLGIAGEKLFF. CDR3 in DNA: TGTGCCAGCAGCTTAGGGATAGCTGGTGAAAAACTGTTTTTT.

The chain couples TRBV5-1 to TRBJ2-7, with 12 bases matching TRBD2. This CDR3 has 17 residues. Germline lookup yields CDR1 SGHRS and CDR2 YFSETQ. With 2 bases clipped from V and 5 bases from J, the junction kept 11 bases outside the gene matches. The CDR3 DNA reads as TGCGCCAGCAGCTTAACGGGCTTGGGACTAGCGGGTAACGAGCAGTACTTC. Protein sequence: CASSLTGLGLAGNEQYF.

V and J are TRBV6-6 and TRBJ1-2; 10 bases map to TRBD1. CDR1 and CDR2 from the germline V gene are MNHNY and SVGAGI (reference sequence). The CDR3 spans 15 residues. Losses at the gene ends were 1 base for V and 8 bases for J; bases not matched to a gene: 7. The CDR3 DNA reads TGTGCCAGCAGTTACTACGACAGGGGGCAAGGGGGCTACACCTTC. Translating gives CASSYYDRGQGGYTF.

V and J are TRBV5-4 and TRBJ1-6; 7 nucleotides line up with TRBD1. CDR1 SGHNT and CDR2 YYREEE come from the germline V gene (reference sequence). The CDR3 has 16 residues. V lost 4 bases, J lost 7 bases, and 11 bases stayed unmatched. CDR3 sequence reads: CASSQSTGSRNSPLHF. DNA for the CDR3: TGTGCCAGCAGCCAATCGACAGGGTCAAGGAATTCACCCCTCCACTTT.

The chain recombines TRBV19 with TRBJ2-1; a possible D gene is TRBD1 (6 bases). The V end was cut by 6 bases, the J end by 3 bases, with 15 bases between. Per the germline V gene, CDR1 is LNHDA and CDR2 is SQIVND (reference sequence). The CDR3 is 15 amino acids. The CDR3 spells CASRPTGTNYNEQFF. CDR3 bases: TGTGCCAGTAGGCCGACAGGAACCAACTACAATGAGCAGTTCTTC. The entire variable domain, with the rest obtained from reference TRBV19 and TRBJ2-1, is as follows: DGGITQSPKYLFRKEGQNVTLSCEQNLNHDAMYWYRQDPGQGLRLIYYSQIVNDFQKGDIAEGYSVSREKKESFPLTVTSAQKNPTAFYLCASRPTGTNYNEQFFGPGTRLTVL.

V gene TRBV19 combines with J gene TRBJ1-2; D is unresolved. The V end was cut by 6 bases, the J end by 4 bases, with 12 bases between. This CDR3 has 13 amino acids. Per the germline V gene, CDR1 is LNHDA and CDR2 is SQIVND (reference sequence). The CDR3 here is CASRGGTIYGYTF. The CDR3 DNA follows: TGTGCCAGTAGGGGAGGTACGATCTATGGCTACACCTTC.

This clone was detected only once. CDR3 sequence (DNA): TGCAGCGTCGATGTCGCCGGGCTAGCGGGGGGAGGTGAGCAGTTCTTC. Translating gives CSVDVAGLAGGGEQFF. The J gene is TRBJ2-1, the V gene TRBV29-1, with 11 bases fitting TRBD2. This CDR3 is 16 amino acids long. Germline CDR1 is SQVTM and CDR2 is ANQGSEA. The V and J ends lost 6 bases and 9 bases, in that order; junction bases with no gene match: 16.

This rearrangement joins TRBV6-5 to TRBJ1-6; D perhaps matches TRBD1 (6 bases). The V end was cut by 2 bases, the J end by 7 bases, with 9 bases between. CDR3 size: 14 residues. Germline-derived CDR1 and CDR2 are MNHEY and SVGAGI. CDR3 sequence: CASSYIQGNSPLHF. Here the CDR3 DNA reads TGTGCCAGCAGTTACATACAGGGAAATTCACCCCTCCACTTT.